This paragraph reports one T cell receptor beta chain. Antigen unknown. The data originate from a study of T cell responses to AZD1222 COVID-19 vaccine. Study results and limitations: No day 14 peak samples; only post-peak repertoires were characterized.

The CDR3 is 15 amino acids. In germline, CDR1 is LNHDA, CDR2 SQIVND (reference sequence). The V gene lost 3 bases and the J gene lost 0 bases, with 10 bases spanning the gap. Using immunoSEQ multiplex PCR, the repertoire was profiled, and TCRdb retains in-frame clones only, with some absent. The sample lists 100,000 to 150,000 clones, more than 75% occurring once. Sample: peripheral blood, taken 28 days after the second AZD1222 dose. This TCR was recovered from an adult who received the AZD1222 COVID-19 vaccine. The chain combines TRBV19 with TRBJ2-3; no definite D call. CDR3 DNA sequence: TGTGCCAGTAGTATCGGCAGGTCTAGCACAGATACGCAGTATTTT. As protein: CASSIGRSSTDTQYF.